This T cell receptor (beta chain) stems from a study of blood T cell repertoires in COVID-19. Study-wide background: From the United States, Italy and Spain came samples of acute and convalescent COVID-19.

Only in-frame clones appear in the TCRdb table, and some are missing; sequencing was by immunoSEQ multiplex PCR. The sample comprises tens of thousands of clones, around four fifths of which are singletons, and 16% rests with the top ten. V gave up 4 bases and J gave up 1 base; unmatched junction bases: 8. CDR3 length: 16 residues. Germline assignment: CDR1 SGHRS and CDR2 YFSETQ. The sample holds a few counts of this clone. This rearrangement joins TRBV5-1 to TRBJ2-3, with 8 bases fitting TRBD2. Source material: peripheral blood. The origin of this receptor is a man in his 70s with acute or convalescent COVID-19. Here the CDR3 reads CASSHPRAGGTDTQYF. In nucleotides, the CDR3 is TGCGCCAGCAGCCACCCCCGAGCGGGAGGCACAGATACGCAGTATTTT.